This T cell receptor beta chain was sequenced during a study of OX40 agonist ivuxolimab in advanced cancers. The repertoire was sequenced with immunoSEQ multiplex PCR; TCRdb's copy has only in-frame clones and lacks some. The sample records 40,000 or so clones, 80% to 85% being singletons. The CDR3 extends over 16 amino acids. The J segment lost 1 base and the V segment lost 6 bases, leaving 9 bases of the junction unmatched. Germline V lookup: CDR1 MDHEN, CDR2 SYDVKM. The clonotype was recovered from an adult with an advanced solid tumor such as melanoma, head and neck, liver or kidney cancer. The chain combines TRBV28 with TRBJ1-5; 7 positions agree with TRBD1. The specimen comprised CD4+ or CD8+ T cells sorted from blood, sampled in a trial of the OX40 agonist ivuxolimab. Written as DNA, the CDR3 is TGTGCCAGCAGAGAATCCAGGGGGTTCAGCAATCAGCCCCAGCATTTT. Its protein is CASRESRGFSNQPQHF.